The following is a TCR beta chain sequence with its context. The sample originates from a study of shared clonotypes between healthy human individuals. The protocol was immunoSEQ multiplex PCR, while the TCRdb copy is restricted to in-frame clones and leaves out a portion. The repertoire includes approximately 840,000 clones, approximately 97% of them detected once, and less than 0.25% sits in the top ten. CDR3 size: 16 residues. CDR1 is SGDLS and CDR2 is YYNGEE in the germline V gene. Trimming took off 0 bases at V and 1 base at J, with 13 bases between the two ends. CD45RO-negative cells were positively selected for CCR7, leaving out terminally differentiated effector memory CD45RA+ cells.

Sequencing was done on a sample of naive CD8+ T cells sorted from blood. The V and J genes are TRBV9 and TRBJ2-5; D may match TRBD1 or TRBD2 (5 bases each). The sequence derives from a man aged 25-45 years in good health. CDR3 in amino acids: CASSVGARGAQETQYF. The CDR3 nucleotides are TGTGCCAGCAGCGTAGGGGCTAGAGGGGCCCAAGAGACCCAGTACTTC.